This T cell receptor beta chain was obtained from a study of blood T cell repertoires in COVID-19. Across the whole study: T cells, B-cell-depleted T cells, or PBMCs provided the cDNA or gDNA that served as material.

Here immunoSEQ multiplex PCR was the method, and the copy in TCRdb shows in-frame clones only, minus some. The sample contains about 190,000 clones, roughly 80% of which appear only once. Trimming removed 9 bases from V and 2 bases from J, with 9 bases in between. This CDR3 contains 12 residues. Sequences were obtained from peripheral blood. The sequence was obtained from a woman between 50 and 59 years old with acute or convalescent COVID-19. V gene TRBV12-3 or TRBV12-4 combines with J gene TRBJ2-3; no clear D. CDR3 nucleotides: TGTGCCAGTTCTAGTACCACAGATACGCAGTATTTT. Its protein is CASSSTTDTQYF.